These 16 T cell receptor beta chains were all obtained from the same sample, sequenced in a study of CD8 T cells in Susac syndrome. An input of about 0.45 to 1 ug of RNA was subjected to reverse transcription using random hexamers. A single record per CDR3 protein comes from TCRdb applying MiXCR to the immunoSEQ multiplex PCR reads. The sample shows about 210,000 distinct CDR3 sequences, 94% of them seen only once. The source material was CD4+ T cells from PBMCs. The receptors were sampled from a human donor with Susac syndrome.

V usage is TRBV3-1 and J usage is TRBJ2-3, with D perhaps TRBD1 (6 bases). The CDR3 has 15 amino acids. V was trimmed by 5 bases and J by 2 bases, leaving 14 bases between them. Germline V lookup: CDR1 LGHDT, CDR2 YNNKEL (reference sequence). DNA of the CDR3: TGTGCCAGCAGCTCGGACAGTTTATACACAGATACGCAGTATTTT. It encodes CASSSDSLYTDTQYF.

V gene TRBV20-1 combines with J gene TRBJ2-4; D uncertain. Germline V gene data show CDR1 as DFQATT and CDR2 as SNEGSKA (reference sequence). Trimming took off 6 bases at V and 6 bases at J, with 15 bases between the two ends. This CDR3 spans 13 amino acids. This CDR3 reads CSAPLLTSNIQYF. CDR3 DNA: TGCAGTGCCCCCCTCCTGACATCAAACATTCAGTACTTC.

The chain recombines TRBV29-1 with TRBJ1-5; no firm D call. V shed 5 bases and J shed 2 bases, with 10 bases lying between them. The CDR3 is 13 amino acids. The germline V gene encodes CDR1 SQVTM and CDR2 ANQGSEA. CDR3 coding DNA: TGCAGCGTTTTGGCGGATCGCAATCAGCCCCAGCATTTT. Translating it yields CSVLADRNQPQHF. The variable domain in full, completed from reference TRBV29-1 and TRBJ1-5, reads SAVISQKPSRDICQRGTSLTIQCQVDSQVTMMFWYRQQPGQSLTLIATANQGSEATYESGFVIDKFPISRPNLTFSTLTVSNMSPEDSSIYLCSVLADRNQPQHFGDGTRLSIL.

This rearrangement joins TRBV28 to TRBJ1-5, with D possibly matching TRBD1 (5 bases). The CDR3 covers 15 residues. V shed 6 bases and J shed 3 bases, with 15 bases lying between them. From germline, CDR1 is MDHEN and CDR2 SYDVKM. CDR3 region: CASRMAGVNNQPQHF. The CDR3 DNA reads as TGTGCCAGCAGAATGGCGGGGGTTAACAATCAGCCCCAGCATTTT.

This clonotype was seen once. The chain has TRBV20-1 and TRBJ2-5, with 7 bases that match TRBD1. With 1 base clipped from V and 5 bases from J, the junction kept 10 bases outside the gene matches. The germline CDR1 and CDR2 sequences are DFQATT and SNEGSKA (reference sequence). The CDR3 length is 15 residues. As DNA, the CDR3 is TGCAGTGCTAGAGTAGAGACAGGGTCCTTTGAGACCCAGTACTTC. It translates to CSARVETGSFETQYF.

The DNA of the CDR3 is TGCAGTGCGGCCAAAGATCGCGGCAGCGGAGCTTCTTTTGTCCACTTT. It specifies CSAAKDRGSGASFVHF. The gene calls are TRBV20-1 and TRBJ1-6; D not resolved. The CDR3 totals 16 residues. V was pared by 6 bases and J by 17 bases, with 32 bases between. CDR1 and CDR2 (germline): DFQATT, SNEGSKA (reference sequence).

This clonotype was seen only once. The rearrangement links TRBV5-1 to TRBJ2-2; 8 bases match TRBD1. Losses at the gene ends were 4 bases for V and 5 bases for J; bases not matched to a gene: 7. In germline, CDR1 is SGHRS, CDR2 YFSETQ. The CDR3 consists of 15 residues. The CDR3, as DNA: TGCGCCAGCAGCCTTCGACAGGGGCGTACCGGGGAGCTGTTTTTT. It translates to CASSLRQGRTGELFF.

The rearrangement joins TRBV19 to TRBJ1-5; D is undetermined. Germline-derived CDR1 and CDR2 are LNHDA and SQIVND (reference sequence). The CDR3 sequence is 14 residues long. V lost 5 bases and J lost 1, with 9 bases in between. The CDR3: CASSPVGSNQPQHF. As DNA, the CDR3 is TGTGCCAGTAGTCCCGTGGGGAGCAATCAGCCCCAGCATTTT.

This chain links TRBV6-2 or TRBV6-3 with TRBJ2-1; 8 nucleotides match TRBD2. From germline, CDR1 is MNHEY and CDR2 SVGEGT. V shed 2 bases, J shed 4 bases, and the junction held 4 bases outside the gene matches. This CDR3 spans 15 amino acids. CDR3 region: CASSYGGGGYNEQFF. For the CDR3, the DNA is TGTGCCAGCAGTTACGGAGGCGGGGGGTACAATGAGCAGTTCTTC.

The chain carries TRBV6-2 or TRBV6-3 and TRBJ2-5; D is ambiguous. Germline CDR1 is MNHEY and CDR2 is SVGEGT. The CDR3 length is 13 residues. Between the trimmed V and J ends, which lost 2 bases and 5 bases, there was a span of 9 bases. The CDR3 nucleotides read TGTGCCAGCAGTTACCAGACCGTGGAGACCCAGTACTTC. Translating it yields CASSYQTVETQYF.

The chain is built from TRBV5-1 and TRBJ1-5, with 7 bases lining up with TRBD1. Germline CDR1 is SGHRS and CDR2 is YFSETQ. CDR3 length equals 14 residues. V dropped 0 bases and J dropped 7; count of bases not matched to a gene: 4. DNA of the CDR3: TGCGCCAGCAGCTTGGGACAGGGCCGGCAGCCCCAGCATTTT. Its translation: CASSLGQGRQPQHF.

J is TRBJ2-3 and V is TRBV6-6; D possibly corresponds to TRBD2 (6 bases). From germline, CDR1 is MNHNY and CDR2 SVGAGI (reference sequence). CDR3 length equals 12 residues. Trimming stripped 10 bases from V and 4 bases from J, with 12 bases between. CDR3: CAIRLGPDTQYF. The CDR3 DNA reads TGTGCCATTCGACTAGGGCCAGATACGCAGTATTTT.

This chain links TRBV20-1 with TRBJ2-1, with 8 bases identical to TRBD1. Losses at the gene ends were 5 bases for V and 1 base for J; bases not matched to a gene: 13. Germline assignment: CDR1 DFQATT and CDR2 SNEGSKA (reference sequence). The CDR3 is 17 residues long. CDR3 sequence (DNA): TGCAGTGCTTTTTCCCCGACAGGGGAAGTGTCCTACAATGAGCAGTTCTTC. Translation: CSAFSPTGEVSYNEQFF.

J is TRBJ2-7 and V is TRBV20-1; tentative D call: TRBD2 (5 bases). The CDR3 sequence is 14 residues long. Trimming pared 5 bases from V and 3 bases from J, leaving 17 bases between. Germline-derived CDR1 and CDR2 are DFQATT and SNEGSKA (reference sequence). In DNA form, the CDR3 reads TGCAGTGCTGACCCGAGCGGCAGCAGCTACGAGCAGTACTTC. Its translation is CSADPSGSSYEQYF.

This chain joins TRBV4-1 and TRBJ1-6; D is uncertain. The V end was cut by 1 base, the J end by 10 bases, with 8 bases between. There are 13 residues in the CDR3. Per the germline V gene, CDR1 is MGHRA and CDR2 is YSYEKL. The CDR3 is CASSQVIFSPLHF. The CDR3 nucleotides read TGCGCCAGCAGCCAAGTCATCTTCTCACCCCTCCACTTT.

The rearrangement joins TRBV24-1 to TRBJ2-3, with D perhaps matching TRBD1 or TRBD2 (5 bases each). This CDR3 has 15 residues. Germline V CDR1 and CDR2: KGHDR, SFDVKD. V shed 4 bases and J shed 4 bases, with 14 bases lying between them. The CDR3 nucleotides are TGTGCCACCAGTGACGTTAGCCGGGACCCAGATACGCAGTATTTT. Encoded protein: CATSDVSRDPDTQYF.